A single sample gave rise to the 18 T cell receptor beta chains below, sequenced in a study of cytomegalovirus exposure and HLA in healthy donors. The primer mix had 60 Vbeta and 13 Jbeta primers. Profiled with immunoSEQ multiplex PCR; TCRdb holds only in-frame clones, not every one. The data show about 81,000 clones, with around four fifths seen just once and 3% held by the top ten. The specimen sequenced was PBMCs. Source of these receptors: a man between 45 and 60 years old in good health and CMV-seropositive.

CDR3 bases: TGTGCCAGCAGTGAAGCGCAATGGGTCAGGACTGCGAAATCTTACGAGCAGTACTTC. Protein product: CASSEAQWVRTAKSYEQYF. J is TRBJ2-7 and V is TRBV2, with D possibly being TRBD2 (5 bases). The CDR3 is 19 amino acids. Germline lookup yields CDR1 SNHLY and CDR2 FYNNEI. V lost 0 bases, J lost 4 bases, and 25 bases lay in between.

The table lists this clone with a count of one. J is TRBJ2-3 and V is TRBV7-6; 10 bases agree with TRBD2. This CDR3 comprises 15 residues. J gave up 3 bases and V 6 bases, and 6 bases lay outside the gene matches. CDR1 SGHVS and CDR2 FNYEAQ come from the germline V gene. In DNA form, the CDR3 reads TGTGCCAGCAGGCGGCTAGCGGGAGAAACAGATACGCAGTATTTT. It codes for CASRRLAGETDTQYF.

The chain links TRBV6-5 to TRBJ1-2, with 8 bases identical to TRBD1. The CDR3 has 15 amino acids. CDR1 MNHEY and CDR2 SVGAGI come from the germline V gene. V trimming: 5 bases; J trimming: 4 bases; junction bases outside the gene matches: 9. DNA of the CDR3: TGTGCCAGCAGTCGATCCGCGGACAGGGCCTATGGCTACACCTTC. It encodes CASSRSADRAYGYTF.

The chain recombines TRBV6-6 with TRBJ2-3; unclear D gene. Germline-derived CDR1 and CDR2 are MNHNY and SVGAGI (reference sequence). This CDR3 region has 14 residues. V was clipped by 3 bases and J by 3 bases, with 10 bases between them. The CDR3 here is CASSYGLETDTQYF. The CDR3 DNA reads as TGTGCCAGCAGTTATGGGCTTGAAACAGATACGCAGTATTTT.

The chain carries TRBV30 and TRBJ2-3; D is ambiguous. CDR3 length: 13 residues. CDR1 and CDR2 (germline): GTSNPN, SVGIG (reference sequence). The ends were cut back, 4 bases at V and 2 bases at J, with 10 bases in the middle. For the CDR3, the DNA is TGTGCCTGGACTCCTACTTTCACAGATACGCAGTATTTT. Residues: CAWTPTFTDTQYF.

The chain recombines TRBV9 with TRBJ2-2; 11 bases fit TRBD1. CDR3 length: 17 amino acids. Germline V gene lookup returns CDR1 SGDLS and CDR2 YYNGEE. The V gene end was trimmed by 0 bases and the J gene end by 1 base; junction bases not matched to a gene: 2. The CDR3 nucleotides read TGTGCCAGCAGCGTAGTGGGACAGGGGGAGAACACCGGGGAGCTGTTTTTT. As protein: CASSVVGQGENTGELFF.

The chain carries TRBV4-1 and TRBJ2-1; 10 positions match TRBD2. This CDR3 has 15 amino acids. The germline gives CDR1 MGHRA, CDR2 YSYEKL. Trimming at V came to 4 bases and at J to 3 bases, leaving 3 bases not matched to a gene. CDR3 protein: CASSRTSGDYNEQFF. The CDR3, as DNA: TGCGCCAGCAGCCGAACTAGCGGGGACTACAATGAGCAGTTCTTC.

Turning to this clone: Its ends do not fully match the called genes, so a read error is possible. This chain uses TRBV6-1 with TRBJ2-6; TRBD1 matches at 12 bases. This CDR3 is built from 20 residues. The V gene's germline CDR1 is MNHNS and CDR2 SASEGT. The CDR3 here is CASSVPLTGTGGSGANGLTF. In DNA form, the CDR3 reads TGTGCCAGCAGTGTACCTCTCACCGGGACAGGGGGCTCTGGGGCCAACGGCCTGACTTTC.

The chain carries TRBV7-9 and TRBJ2-1; 11 bases line up with TRBD2. Germline V gene lookup returns CDR1 SEHNR and CDR2 FQNEAQ (reference sequence). CDR3 length: 16 amino acids. V trimming: 5 bases; J trimming: 6 bases; junction bases outside the gene matches: 9. The DNA of the CDR3 is TGTGCCAGCAGCCCACTTGGACTAGCGGGCCTCAATGAGCAGTTCTTC. This gives the protein CASSPLGLAGLNEQFF.

A single count supports this clone. The chain carries TRBV6-1 and TRBJ1-2; tentatively, D is TRBD1 (6 bases). Germline V gene sequence: CDR1 MNHNS, CDR2 SASEGT. V lost 4 bases, J lost 6 bases, and 9 bases lay in between. The CDR3 is 12 amino acids. DNA of the CDR3: TGTGCCAGCAGTGGGACAGTGAATGGCTACACCTTC. Translated, it gives CASSGTVNGYTF.

In nucleotides, the CDR3 is TGTGCCAGTATAAAGGGAGGGCAGTCCACAACTAATGAAAAACTGTTTTTT. Protein product: CASIKGGQSTTNEKLFF. V is TRBV19 and J is TRBJ1-4; D gene unclear. Trimming took 7 bases from V and 0 from J, leaving 18 bases between them. From germline, CDR1 is LNHDA and CDR2 SQIVND (reference sequence). The CDR3 covers 17 residues.

V gene TRBV7-9 combines with J gene TRBJ1-2, with D tentatively TRBD1 (6 bases). This CDR3 is built from 15 residues. Trimming took 0 bases from V and 1 from J, leaving 9 bases between them. Germline CDR1 and CDR2: SEHNR and FQNEAQ (reference sequence). In DNA form, the CDR3 reads TGTGCCAGCAGCTTAGCGCTGGACAGTAACTATGGCTACACCTTC. It specifies CASSLALDSNYGYTF.

This clone has just one count. The genes are TRBV9 and TRBJ2-5, with TRBD1 matching 8 bases. The CDR3 sequence is 16 residues long. V lost 0 bases and J lost 2; bases outside the gene matches: 6. Per germline, CDR1 SGDLS and CDR2 YYNGEE. The CDR3 coding sequence is TGTGCCAGCAGCGTAGGGCAGGGGGCAGGTCAAGAGACCCAGTACTTC. Residues: CASSVGQGAGQETQYF.

This clone was detected a few times. The rearrangement links TRBV4-2 to TRBJ2-3; 7 positions agree with TRBD2. After removal of 4 bases from V and 4 bases from J, the junction contained 8 bases not matched to a gene. The CDR3 has 15 residues. The germline V gene encodes CDR1 LGHNA and CDR2 YNFKEQ. CDR3 region: CASSLLGGGPDTQYF. CDR3 nucleotides: TGTGCCAGCAGCCTTTTGGGGGGGGGACCAGATACGCAGTATTTT.

The rearrangement uses TRBV11-3 and TRBJ1-1; D might be TRBD1 (5 bases). Germline assignment: CDR1 SGHNT and CDR2 YENEEA. Between the trimmed V and J ends, which lost 5 bases and 6 bases, there was a span of 16 bases. The CDR3 loop spans 14 amino acids. CDR3 nucleotide sequence: TGTGCCAGCAGCATGGGACTATTTTCTCCTGAAGCTTTCTTT. It specifies CASSMGLFSPEAFF.

The chain combines TRBV7-2 with TRBJ2-2, with a weak D call TRBD1 (5 bases). V shed 5 bases and J shed 4 bases, with 11 bases lying between them. Germline CDR1 SGHTA, CDR2 FQGNSA. CDR3 length equals 14 residues. CDR3 residues: CASSTYDSTGELFF. Written as DNA, the CDR3 is TGTGCCAGCAGCACATACGACAGCACCGGGGAGCTGTTTTTT.

The CDR3 is CASSPRTSGTYEQYF. CDR3 nucleotides: TGTGCCAGCAGCCCCAGGACTAGCGGAACCTACGAGCAGTACTTC. The rearrangement links TRBV2 to TRBJ2-7; TRBD2 aligns across 10 bases. With 6 bases clipped from V and 2 bases from J, the junction kept 7 bases outside the gene matches. The CDR3 runs to 15 residues. Per germline, CDR1 SNHLY and CDR2 FYNNEI.

This clone was detected a few times. Mismatch with germline at one junction end may stem from a read error. V and J are TRBV5-1 and TRBJ2-6; D is possibly TRBD2 (6 bases). Per the germline V gene, CDR1 is SGHRS and CDR2 is YFSETQ. This CDR3 contains 15 residues. The CDR3 nucleotides are TGCGCCAGCAGCGTAGATACCGGGACTTCAAACGGCCTGACTTTC. It codes for CASSVDTGTSNGLTF.